This T cell receptor (beta chain) was documented in a study of OX40 agonist ivuxolimab in advanced cancers. Generated by immunoSEQ multiplex PCR, the TCRdb table keeps only in-frame clones and is missing some. The sample has 72,000 or so clones, roughly 80% seen once; the top ten hold approximately 1.2%. Germline V CDR1 and CDR2: LNHDA, SQIVND (reference sequence). The CDR3 contains 17 residues. V gave up 0 bases and J gave up 6 bases, with 15 bases separating them. This clonotype originated in an adult with an advanced solid tumor such as melanoma, head and neck, liver or kidney cancer. This chain links TRBV19 with TRBJ1-6, with D unresolved. Here the sequenced sample was CD4+ or CD8+ T cells sorted from blood, taken in a trial of the OX40 agonist ivuxolimab. CDR3 amino acids: CASSIDLPASSNSPLHF. CDR3 in DNA: TGTGCCAGTAGTATAGATCTACCAGCCAGTTCTAATTCACCCCTCCACTTT. Based on the CDR3 plus reference TRBV19 and TRBJ1-6, the full variable domain is DGGITQSPKYLFRKEGQNVTLSCEQNLNHDAMYWYRQDPGQGLRLIYYSQIVNDFQKGDIAEGYSVSREKKESFPLTVTSAQKNPTAFYLCASSIDLPASSNSPLHFGNGTRLTVT.